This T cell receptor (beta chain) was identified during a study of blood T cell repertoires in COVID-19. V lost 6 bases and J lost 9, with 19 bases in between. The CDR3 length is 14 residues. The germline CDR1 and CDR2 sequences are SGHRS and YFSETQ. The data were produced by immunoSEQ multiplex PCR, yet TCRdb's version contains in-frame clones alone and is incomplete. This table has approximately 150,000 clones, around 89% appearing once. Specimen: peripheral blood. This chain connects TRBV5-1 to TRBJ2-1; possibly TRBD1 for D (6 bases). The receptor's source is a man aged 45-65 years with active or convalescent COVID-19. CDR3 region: CASTSTGVTTEQFF. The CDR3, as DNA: TGCGCCAGCACCTCGACAGGAGTCACTACTGAGCAGTTCTTC.